This entry lists 25 T cell receptor beta chains sequenced from one sample in a study of blood T cell repertoires in COVID-19. TCRdb's table, derived via immunoSEQ multiplex PCR, lists solely in-frame clones and lacks some. The repertoire has more than 200,000 clones, around 86% of them found once; the top ten carry around 7%. Specimen: PBMCs or T cells enriched from blood (not recorded which). These receptors were collected from a man younger than 40 in a cohort exposed to, infected with or recovered from COVID-19 (not recorded which).

The chain couples TRBV7-8 to TRBJ2-7; D is perhaps TRBD2 (5 bases). Trimming pared 5 bases from V and 4 bases from J, leaving 9 bases between. There are 12 residues in the CDR3. Germline V lookup: CDR1 SGHVS, CDR2 FQNEAQ. The CDR3, as DNA: TGTGCCAGCAGCCAACCGGGGTACGAGCAGTACTTC. Its protein product is CASSQPGYEQYF.

The chain has TRBV9 and TRBJ1-1, with D unresolved. Trimming stripped 1 base from V and 2 bases from J, with 6 bases between. Germline CDR1 SGDLS, CDR2 YYNGEE. The CDR3 runs 13 residues. This CDR3 reads CASSVTANTEAFF. The DNA of the CDR3 is TGTGCCAGCAGCGTAACTGCCAACACTGAAGCTTTCTTT.

The chain uses TRBV20-1 and TRBJ1-5; D is possibly TRBD1 (5 bases). This CDR3 comprises 14 residues. Germline V gene sequence: CDR1 DFQATT, CDR2 SNEGSKA (reference sequence). V lost 3 bases and J lost 4, with 13 bases in between. CDR3 DNA sequence: TGCAGTGCTAGTCCGGCACGGGGGAATCAGCCCCAGCATTTT. Translation: CSASPARGNQPQHF.

The rearrangement links TRBV7-2 to TRBJ2-5; 13 bases map to TRBD2. The CDR3 loop spans 19 amino acids. CDR1 is SGHTA, CDR2 FQGNSA, per germline. After removal of 2 bases from V and 4 bases from J, the junction contained 13 bases not matched to a gene. The CDR3 DNA reads TGTGCCAGCAGCTTACCACTAGCGGGAGGGCCCTCACCTTCAGAGACCCAGTACTTC. Protein: CASSLPLAGGPSPSETQYF.

The V and J genes are TRBV7-8 and TRBJ2-7, with D possibly TRBD2 on 6 matching bases. Germline CDR1 and CDR2: SGHVS and FQNEAQ. V lost 5 bases and J lost 4, with 12 bases in between. There are 13 residues in the CDR3. The CDR3 loop reads CASSQGGGYEQYF. Written as DNA, the CDR3 is TGTGCCAGCAGCCAGGGCGGAGGGTACGAGCAGTACTTC.

V usage is TRBV27 and J usage is TRBJ2-1, with TRBD2 matching over 8 bases. The germline CDR1 and CDR2 sequences are MNHEY and SMNVEV (reference sequence). The CDR3 consists of 15 residues. Trimming removed 3 bases from V and 5 bases from J; junction bases left unmatched: 6. The CDR3 loop is CASSFRVAGNNEQFF. The CDR3 coding sequence is TGTGCCAGCAGTTTCCGGGTAGCGGGAAACAATGAGCAGTTCTTC.

The rearrangement joins TRBV27 to TRBJ2-2; D is uncertain. V was cut by 5 bases and J by 3 bases, with 7 bases left in between. Germline values: CDR1 MNHEY, CDR2 SMNVEV (reference sequence). CDR3 size: 13 residues. CDR3 region: CASSHSHTGELFF. The CDR3, as DNA: TGTGCCAGCAGTCATTCCCACACCGGGGAGCTGTTTTTT.

CDR3 nucleotides: TGTGCCAGCTCAAGAGGGTCGGAAAGCCTCCTGACTTTC. Translating gives CASSRGSESLLTF. The chain combines TRBV14 with TRBJ2-6, with D possibly TRBD2 on 5 matching bases. V lost 8 bases and J lost 14, with 19 bases in between. The germline gives CDR1 SGHDN, CDR2 FVKESK. CDR3 size: 13 residues.

This rearrangement joins TRBV29-1 to TRBJ1-2, with 11 bases lining up with TRBD1. CDR1 is SQVTM and CDR2 is ANQGSEA in the germline V gene. CDR3 size: 16 residues. J lost 8 bases, V lost 6 bases, and 17 bases had no gene match. The CDR3 coding sequence is TGCAGCGTGGAGGTTAGGACAGGGGGCGCTTGGAGGGGCTACACCTTC. Translation gives CSVEVRTGGAWRGYTF. The complete variable domain, with remaining parts taken from reference TRBV29-1 and TRBJ1-2, reads SAVISQKPSRDICQRGTSLTIQCQVDSQVTMMFWYRQQPGQSLTLIATANQGSEATYESGFVIDKFPISRPNLTFSTLTVSNMSPEDSSIYLCSVEVRTGGAWRGYTFGSGTRLTVV.

The chain employs TRBV14 and TRBJ2-7; TRBD2 aligns across 10 bases. The germline V gene has CDR1 SGHDN and CDR2 FVKESK. The length of the CDR3 is 15 residues. V was pared by 5 bases and J by 3 bases, with 7 bases of the junction left unmatched. The CDR3: CASSAGTSVYYEQYF. The DNA of the CDR3 is TGTGCCAGCAGCGCCGGGACTAGCGTTTACTACGAGCAGTACTTC.

As for this clone: Relative to the germline gene, one junction end is altered; a read error may explain this. The chain recombines TRBV7-7 with TRBJ2-2; 7 bases fit TRBD2. CDR3 length: 18 amino acids. Germline V lookup: CDR1 SSHAT, CDR2 FNYEAQ (reference sequence). The CDR3 nucleotides read TGTGCTAGCAGCCCCGTCGGGGGAGGGTACCAGAACACCGGGGAGCTGTTTTTT. This encodes CASSPVGGGYQNTGELFF. Variable domain in full (rest from reference TRBV7-7 and TRBJ2-2): GAGVSQSPRYKVTKRGQDVTLRCDPISSHATLYWYQQALGQGPEFLTYFNYEAQPDKSGLPSDRFSAERPEGSISTLTIQRTEQRDSAMYRCASSPVGGGYQNTGELFFGEGSRLTVL.

This rearrangement joins TRBV28 to TRBJ2-1; D is possibly TRBD1 (5 bases). The CDR3 runs to 13 residues. Trimming took 8 bases from V and 2 from J, leaving 10 bases between them. Per the germline V gene, CDR1 is MDHEN and CDR2 is SYDVKM. The CDR3, as DNA: TGTGCCAGCGTGACAGCTACCTACAATGAGCAGTTCTTC. Translation: CASVTATYNEQFF.

This sequence joins TRBV2 and TRBJ1-5; maybe TRBD1 (6 bases). V lost 6 bases and J lost 7, with 13 bases in between. CDR3 length equals 13 residues. Germline assignment: CDR1 SNHLY and CDR2 FYNNEI. The CDR3 DNA is TGTGCCAGCAGAGGGGGGGGTTGGCAGCCCCAGCATTTT. Its protein is CASRGGGWQPQHF. Full variable domain (rest looked up from reference TRBV2 and TRBJ1-5): EPEVTQTPSHQVTQMGQEVILRCVPISNHLYFYWYRQILGQKVEFLVSFYNNEISEKSEIFDDQFSVERPDGSNFTLKIRSTKLEDSAMYFCASRGGGWQPQHFGDGTRLSIL.

The V and J genes are TRBV11-1 and TRBJ2-7, with 9 bases aligning to TRBD1. Per germline, CDR1 SGHAT and CDR2 FQDESV (reference sequence). J was trimmed by 5 bases and V by 2 bases; bases with no gene match: 10. The CDR3 is made up of 16 amino acids. The CDR3 nucleotides read TGTGCCAGCAGCTTACGGCCGGGACAGGGTGTCGACGAGCAGTACTTC. Translated, it gives CASSLRPGQGVDEQYF. Full variable domain (outside the CDR3, taken from reference TRBV11-1 and TRBJ2-7): EAEVAQSPRYKITEKSQAVAFWCDPISGHATLYWYRQILGQGPELLVQFQDESVVDDSQLPKDRFSAERLKGVDSTLKIQPAELGDSAMYLCASSLRPGQGVDEQYFGPGTRLTVT.

The sample holds one count of this clone. This chain joins TRBV3-1 (or the pseudogene TRBV3-2) and TRBJ1-2; 7 bases match TRBD1. The ends lost 8 bases at V and 0 bases at J; junction bases unmatched: 9. The CDR3 is 15 amino acids. Germline CDR1 and CDR2: LGHDT and YNNKEL (reference sequence). The CDR3 protein is CASGDRATTNYGYTF. Here the CDR3 DNA reads TGTGCCAGCGGTGACAGGGCAACAACTAACTATGGCTACACCTTC.

The V gene is TRBV19, the J gene TRBJ1-1; TRBD1 might be the D (6 bases). With 1 base removed from V and 10 bases from J, the gap between germline ends came to 10 bases. The CDR3 totals 12 residues. CDR1 LNHDA and CDR2 SQIVND come from the germline V gene (reference sequence). The CDR3 protein is CASSIVGAGAFF. DNA of the CDR3: TGTGCCAGTAGTATAGTGGGGGCAGGAGCTTTCTTT.

The V call is TRBV28, the J call TRBJ1-1; perhaps TRBD1 as D (5 bases). The CDR3 runs to 17 residues. V lost 7 bases to trimming and J lost 3 bases, with 24 bases between them. Germline CDR1 and CDR2: MDHEN and SYDVKM. The CDR3, as DNA: TGTGCCAGCACTTCTGTATTCGCCGCGGGGGGGTACACTGAAGCTTTCTTT. This translates into CASTSVFAAGGYTEAFF.

The chain recombines TRBV5-1 with TRBJ2-5, with TRBD2 matching over 10 bases. The CDR3 consists of 16 residues. Germline V gene lookup returns CDR1 SGHRS and CDR2 YFSETQ. Germline trimming cut 2 bases from V and 4 bases from J; bases unmatched to any gene: 8. As DNA, the CDR3 is TGCGCCAGCAGCTTCACTAGCGGGACGACAACAGAGACCCAGTACTTC. Protein product: CASSFTSGTTTETQYF.

This clone was recorded only once. This chain uses TRBV25-1 with TRBJ2-1; D not certain. This CDR3 is 15 amino acids long. From germline, CDR1 is MGHDK and CDR2 SYGVNS. V gave up 4 bases and J gave up 6 bases, with 16 bases separating them. This CDR3 reads CASSVQHRNLNEQFF. The CDR3 coding sequence is TGTGCCAGCAGTGTACAGCATAGAAACCTCAATGAGCAGTTCTTC.

V and J are TRBV6-2 or TRBV6-3 and TRBJ2-7; D may be TRBD2 (5 bases). The CDR3 is 14 amino acids. Germline CDR1 reads MNHEY; CDR2 reads SVGEGT. V gave up 3 bases and J gave up 2 bases, with 11 bases separating them. The chain's CDR3 is CASSYWETTYEQYF. The CDR3, as DNA: TGTGCCAGCAGTTATTGGGAGACTACCTACGAGCAGTACTTC.

This chain connects TRBV5-3 to TRBJ2-1, with D tentatively TRBD2 (5 bases). TRBV5-3 is an ORF, with its function uncertain. V gave up 4 bases and J gave up 7 bases, with 24 bases separating them. This CDR3 has 17 amino acids. CDR3 protein: CARSGQVGPTRANEQFF. The CDR3 nucleotides are TGTGCCAGAAGCGGTCAGGTCGGACCAACGAGGGCTAATGAGCAGTTCTTC.

This clone came up once. DNA for the CDR3: TGCGCCAGCAGTTTCTCCGGGACAGGGCCCACCGGGGAGCTGTTTTTT. Amino acids: CASSFSGTGPTGELFF. The rearrangement joins TRBV10-1 to TRBJ2-2, with 9 bases aligning to TRBD1. The CDR3 has 16 residues. Trimming cost V 5 bases and J 4 bases; bases outside gene matches: 8. Per the germline V gene, CDR1 is WNHNN and CDR2 is SYGVQD (reference sequence).

The rearrangement uses TRBV24-1 and TRBJ2-1, with 8 positions matching TRBD2. The CDR3 length is 16 residues. The germline V gene has CDR1 KGHDR and CDR2 SFDVKD. Trimming took 5 bases from V and 5 from J; bases not matched to a gene: 10. The CDR3 sequence is CATSVSGSGRDNEQFF. CDR3 nucleotide sequence: TGTGCCACCAGTGTAAGCGGGAGCGGTAGGGACAATGAGCAGTTCTTC.

The count of this clone is one. A read error may produce the germline difference seen at one junction end. V usage is TRBV7-3 and J usage is TRBJ2-1, with 12 bases that match TRBD1. The germline gives CDR1 SGHTA, CDR2 FQGTGA. The CDR3 is 15 amino acids. CDR3 DNA sequence: TGTGCCAGCAGATTAAGGGACAGGGGGCAACATGAGCAGTTCTTC. Translation: CASRLRDRGQHEQFF.

The J gene is TRBJ1-5, the V gene TRBV28, with 7 bases identical to TRBD1. Germline V gene sequence: CDR1 MDHEN, CDR2 SYDVKM. The CDR3 sequence is 17 residues long. J was trimmed by 0 bases and V by 5 bases; bases with no gene match: 10. The CDR3 coding sequence is TGTGCCAGCAGTGGGACAGCCTTAATCGATAGCAATCAGCCCCAGCATTTT. As protein: CASSGTALIDSNQPQHF.